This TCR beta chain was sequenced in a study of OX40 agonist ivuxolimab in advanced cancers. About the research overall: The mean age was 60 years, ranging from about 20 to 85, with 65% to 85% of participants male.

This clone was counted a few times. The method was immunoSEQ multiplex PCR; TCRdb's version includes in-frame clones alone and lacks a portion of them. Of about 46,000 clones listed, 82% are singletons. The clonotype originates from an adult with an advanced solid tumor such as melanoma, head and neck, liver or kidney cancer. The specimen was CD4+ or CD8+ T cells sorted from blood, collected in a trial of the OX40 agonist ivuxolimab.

The CDR3 nucleotides read TGTGCCAGCAGAGACGACAGCTCCGGGTCTTATGGCTACACCTTC. This sequence encodes CASRDDSSGSYGYTF. This rearrangement joins TRBV2 to TRBJ1-2, with D perhaps matching TRBD1 (5 bases). The germline V and J ends were trimmed by 6 bases and 5 bases, with 19 bases remaining between them. The CDR3 is 15 amino acids. The germline V gene has CDR1 SNHLY and CDR2 FYNNEI. Filled out from reference TRBV2 and TRBJ1-2, the complete variable domain reads EPEVTQTPSHQVTQMGQEVILRCVPISNHLYFYWYRQILGQKVEFLVSFYNNEISEKSEIFDDQFSVERPDGSNFTLKIRSTKLEDSAMYFCASRDDSSGSYGYTFGSGTRLTVV.